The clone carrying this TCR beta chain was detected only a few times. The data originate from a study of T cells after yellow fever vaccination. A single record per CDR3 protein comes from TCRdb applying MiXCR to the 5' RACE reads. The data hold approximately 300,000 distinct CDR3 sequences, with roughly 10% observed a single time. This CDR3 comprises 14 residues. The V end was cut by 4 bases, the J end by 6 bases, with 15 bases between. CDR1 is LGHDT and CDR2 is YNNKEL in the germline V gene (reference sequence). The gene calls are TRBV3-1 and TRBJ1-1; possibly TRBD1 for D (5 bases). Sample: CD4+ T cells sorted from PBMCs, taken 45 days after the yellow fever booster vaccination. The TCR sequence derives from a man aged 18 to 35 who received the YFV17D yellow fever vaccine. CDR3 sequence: CASSPPRQGPEAFF. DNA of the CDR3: TGTGCCAGCAGCCCCCCGAGGCAGGGCCCTGAAGCTTTCTTT.